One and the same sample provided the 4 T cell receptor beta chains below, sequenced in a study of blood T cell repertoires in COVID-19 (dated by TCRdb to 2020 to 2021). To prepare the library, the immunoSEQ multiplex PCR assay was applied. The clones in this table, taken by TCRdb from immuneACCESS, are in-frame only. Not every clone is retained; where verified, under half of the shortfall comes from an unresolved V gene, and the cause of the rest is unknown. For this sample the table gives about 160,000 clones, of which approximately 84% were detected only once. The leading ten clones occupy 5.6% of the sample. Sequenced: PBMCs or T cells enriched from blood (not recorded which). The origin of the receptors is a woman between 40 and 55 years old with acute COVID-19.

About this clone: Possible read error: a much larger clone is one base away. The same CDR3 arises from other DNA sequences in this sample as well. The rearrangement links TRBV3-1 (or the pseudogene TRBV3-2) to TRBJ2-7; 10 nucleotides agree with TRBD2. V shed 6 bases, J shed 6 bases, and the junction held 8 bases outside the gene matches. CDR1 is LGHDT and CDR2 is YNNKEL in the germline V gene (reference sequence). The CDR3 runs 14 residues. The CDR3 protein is CASSLAGGKSEQYF. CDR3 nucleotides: TGTGCCAGCAGTTTAGCGGGAGGTAAGAGCGAGCAGTACTTC.

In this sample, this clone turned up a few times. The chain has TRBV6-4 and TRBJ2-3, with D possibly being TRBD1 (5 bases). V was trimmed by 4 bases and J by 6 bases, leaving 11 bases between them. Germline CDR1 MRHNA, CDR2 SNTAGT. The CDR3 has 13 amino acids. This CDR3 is CASSAREIDTQYF. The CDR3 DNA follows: TGTGCCAGCAGTGCCAGGGAAATTGATACGCAGTATTTT.

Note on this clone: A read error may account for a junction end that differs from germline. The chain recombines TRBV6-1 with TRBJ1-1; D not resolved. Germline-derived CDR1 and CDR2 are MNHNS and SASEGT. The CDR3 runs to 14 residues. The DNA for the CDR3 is TGTGCCAGCGGTGAACTAACTCTGAACACTGAAGCTTTCTTT. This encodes CASGELTLNTEAFF.

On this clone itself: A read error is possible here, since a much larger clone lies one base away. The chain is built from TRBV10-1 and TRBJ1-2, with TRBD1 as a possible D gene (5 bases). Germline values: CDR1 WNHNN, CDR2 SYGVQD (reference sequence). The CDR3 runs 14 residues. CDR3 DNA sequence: TGCGCCCGCAGCGACCGGGGGGACGGCTATGGCTACACCTTC. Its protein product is CARSDRGDGYGYTF.